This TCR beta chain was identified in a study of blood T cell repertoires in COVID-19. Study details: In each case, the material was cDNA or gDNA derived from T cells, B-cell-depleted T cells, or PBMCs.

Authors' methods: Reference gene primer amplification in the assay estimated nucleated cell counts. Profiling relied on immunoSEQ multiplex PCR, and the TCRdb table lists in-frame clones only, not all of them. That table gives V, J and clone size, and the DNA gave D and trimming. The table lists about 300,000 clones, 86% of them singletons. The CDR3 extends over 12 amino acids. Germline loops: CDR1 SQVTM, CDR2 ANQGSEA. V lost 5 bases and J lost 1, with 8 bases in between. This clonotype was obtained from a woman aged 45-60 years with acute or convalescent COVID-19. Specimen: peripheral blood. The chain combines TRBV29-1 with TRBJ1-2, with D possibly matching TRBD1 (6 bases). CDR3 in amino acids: CSVTQGNYGYTF. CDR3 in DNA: TGCAGCGTTACACAGGGTAACTATGGCTACACCTTC.